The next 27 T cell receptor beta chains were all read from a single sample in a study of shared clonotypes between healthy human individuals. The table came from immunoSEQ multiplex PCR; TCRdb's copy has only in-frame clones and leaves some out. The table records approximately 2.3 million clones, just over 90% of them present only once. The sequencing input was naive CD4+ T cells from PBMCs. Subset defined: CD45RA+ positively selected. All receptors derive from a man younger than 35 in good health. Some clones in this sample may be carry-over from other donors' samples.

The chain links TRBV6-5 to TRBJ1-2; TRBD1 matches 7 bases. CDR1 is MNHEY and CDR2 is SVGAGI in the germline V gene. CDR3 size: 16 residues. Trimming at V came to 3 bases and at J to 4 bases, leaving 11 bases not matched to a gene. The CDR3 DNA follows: TGTGCCAGCAGTTATCTTTCCAGGGGGAGCCTCTATGGCTACACCTTC. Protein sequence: CASSYLSRGSLYGYTF.

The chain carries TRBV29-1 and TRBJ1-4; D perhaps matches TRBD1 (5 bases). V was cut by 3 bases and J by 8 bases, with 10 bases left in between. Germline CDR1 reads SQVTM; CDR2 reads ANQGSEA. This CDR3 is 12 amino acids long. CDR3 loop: CSVDGAGEKLFF. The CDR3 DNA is TGCAGCGTTGACGGGGCTGGGGAAAAACTGTTTTTT.

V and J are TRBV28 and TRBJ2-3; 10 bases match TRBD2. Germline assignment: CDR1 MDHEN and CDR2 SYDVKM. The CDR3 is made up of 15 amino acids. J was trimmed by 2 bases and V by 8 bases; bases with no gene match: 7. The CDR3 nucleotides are TGTGCCAGCGGAAAAGCGGGAGGGATCACAGATACGCAGTATTTT. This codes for CASGKAGGITDTQYF.

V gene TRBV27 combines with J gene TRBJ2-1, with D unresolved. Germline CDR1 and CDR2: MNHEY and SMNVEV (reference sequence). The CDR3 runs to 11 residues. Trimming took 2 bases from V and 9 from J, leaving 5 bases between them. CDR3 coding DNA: TGTGCCAGCAGTTTAAAGGCTGAGCAGTTCTTC. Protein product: CASSLKAEQFF.

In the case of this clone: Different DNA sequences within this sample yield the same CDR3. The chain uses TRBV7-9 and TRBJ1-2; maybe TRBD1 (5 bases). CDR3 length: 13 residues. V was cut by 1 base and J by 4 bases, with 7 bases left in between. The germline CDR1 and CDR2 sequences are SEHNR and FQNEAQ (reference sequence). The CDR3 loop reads CASSLGQTYGYTF. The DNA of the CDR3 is TGTGCCAGCAGCTTAGGACAGACCTATGGCTACACCTTC.

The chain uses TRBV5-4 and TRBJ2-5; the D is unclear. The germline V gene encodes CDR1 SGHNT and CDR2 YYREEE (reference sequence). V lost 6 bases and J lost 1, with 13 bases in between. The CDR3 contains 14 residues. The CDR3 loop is CASTSREAQETQYF. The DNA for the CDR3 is TGTGCCAGCACCTCTAGAGAGGCCCAAGAGACCCAGTACTTC.

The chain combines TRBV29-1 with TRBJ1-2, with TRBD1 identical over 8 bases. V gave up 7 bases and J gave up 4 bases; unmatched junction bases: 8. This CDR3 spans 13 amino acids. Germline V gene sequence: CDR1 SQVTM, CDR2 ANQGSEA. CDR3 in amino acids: CSASSDRAYGYTF. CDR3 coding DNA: TGCAGCGCTTCCTCGGACAGGGCCTATGGCTACACCTTC.

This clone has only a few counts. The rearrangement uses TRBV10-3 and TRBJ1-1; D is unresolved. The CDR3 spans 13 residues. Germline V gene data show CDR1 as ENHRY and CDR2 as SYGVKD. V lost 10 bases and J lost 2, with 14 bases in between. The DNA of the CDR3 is TGTGCCACCACTAAATCCGATAACACTGAAGCTTTCTTT. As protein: CATTKSDNTEAFF.

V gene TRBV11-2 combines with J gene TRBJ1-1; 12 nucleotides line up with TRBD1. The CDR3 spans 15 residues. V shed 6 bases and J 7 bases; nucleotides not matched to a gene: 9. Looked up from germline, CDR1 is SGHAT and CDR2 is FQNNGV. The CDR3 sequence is CASRSRGQGAVEAFF. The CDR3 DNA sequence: TGTGCCAGCAGGAGTCGGGGACAGGGGGCGGTTGAAGCTTTCTTT.

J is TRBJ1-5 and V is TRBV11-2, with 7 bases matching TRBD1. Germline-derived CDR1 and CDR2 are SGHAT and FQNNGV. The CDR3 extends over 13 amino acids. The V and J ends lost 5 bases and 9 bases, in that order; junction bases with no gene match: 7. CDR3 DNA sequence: TGTGCCAGCAGCCAGGGGGGACAGCCGCCCCAGCATTTT. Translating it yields CASSQGGQPPQHF.

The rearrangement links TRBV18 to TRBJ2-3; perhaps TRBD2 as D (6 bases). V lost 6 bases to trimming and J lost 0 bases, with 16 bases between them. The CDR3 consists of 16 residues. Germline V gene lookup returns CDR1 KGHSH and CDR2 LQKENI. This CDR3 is CASSILGGTSTDTQYF. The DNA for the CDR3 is TGTGCCAGCTCGATCTTGGGCGGGACTAGCACAGATACGCAGTATTTT.

CDR3 sequence: CAISVEWGKTQYF. In nucleotides, the CDR3 is TGTGCCATCAGTGTTGAATGGGGGAAGACGCAGTATTTT. This sequence joins TRBV10-3 and TRBJ2-3, with D perhaps TRBD1 or TRBD2 (5 bases each). CDR3 length: 13 residues. CDR1 ENHRY and CDR2 SYGVKD come from the germline V gene. Trimming took 4 bases from V and 9 from J, leaving 14 bases between them.

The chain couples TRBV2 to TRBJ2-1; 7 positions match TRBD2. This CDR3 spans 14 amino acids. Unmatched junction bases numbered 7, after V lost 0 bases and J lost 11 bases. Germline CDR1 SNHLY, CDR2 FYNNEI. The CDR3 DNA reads TGTGCCAGCAGTGAAGCGGCGACTAGCTTTAAGCAGTTCTTC. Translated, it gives CASSEAATSFKQFF.

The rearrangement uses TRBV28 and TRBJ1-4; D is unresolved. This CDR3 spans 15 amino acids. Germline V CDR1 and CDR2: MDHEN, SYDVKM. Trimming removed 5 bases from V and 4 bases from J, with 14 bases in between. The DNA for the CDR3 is TGTGCCAGCAGTCCCCCGGGCGCTGTTAATGAAAAACTGTTTTTT. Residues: CASSPPGAVNEKLFF.

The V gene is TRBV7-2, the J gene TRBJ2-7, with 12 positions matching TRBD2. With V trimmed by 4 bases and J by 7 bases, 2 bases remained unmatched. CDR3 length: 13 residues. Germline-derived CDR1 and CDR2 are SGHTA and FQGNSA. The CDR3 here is CASSSGLAGEQYF. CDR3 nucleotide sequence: TGTGCCAGCAGCTCCGGACTAGCGGGAGAGCAGTACTTC. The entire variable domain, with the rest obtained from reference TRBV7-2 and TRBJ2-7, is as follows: GAGVSQSPSNKVTEKGKDVELRCDPISGHTALYWYRQSLGQGLEFLIYFQGNSAPDKSGLPSDRFSAERTGGSVSTLTIQRTQQEDSAVYLCASSSGLAGEQYFGPGTRLTVT.

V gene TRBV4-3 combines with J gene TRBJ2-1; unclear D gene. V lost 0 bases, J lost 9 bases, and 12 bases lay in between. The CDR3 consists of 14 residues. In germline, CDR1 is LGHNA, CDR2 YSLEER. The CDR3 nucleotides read TGCGCCAGCAGCCAAGACCGGTGGAGTCCTGAGCAGTTCTTC. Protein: CASSQDRWSPEQFF.

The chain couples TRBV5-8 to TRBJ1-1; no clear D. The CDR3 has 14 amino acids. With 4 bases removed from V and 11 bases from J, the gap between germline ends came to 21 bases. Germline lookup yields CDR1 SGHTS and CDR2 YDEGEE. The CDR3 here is CASSPRTNGRNAFF. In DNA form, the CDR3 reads TGTGCCAGCAGCCCCCGGACGAACGGGAGGAATGCTTTCTTT.

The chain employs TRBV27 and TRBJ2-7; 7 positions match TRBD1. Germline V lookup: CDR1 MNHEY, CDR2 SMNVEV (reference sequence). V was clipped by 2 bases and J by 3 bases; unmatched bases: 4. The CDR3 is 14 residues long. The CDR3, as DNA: TGTGCCAGCAGTTTAGTCTCAGGGGGCTACGAGCAGTACTTC. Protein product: CASSLVSGGYEQYF.

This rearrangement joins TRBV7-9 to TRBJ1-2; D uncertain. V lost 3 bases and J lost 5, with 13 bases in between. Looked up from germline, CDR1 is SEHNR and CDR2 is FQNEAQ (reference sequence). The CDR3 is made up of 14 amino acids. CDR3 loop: CASSFESSLYGYTF. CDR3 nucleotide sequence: TGTGCCAGCAGCTTTGAGAGCTCCCTTTATGGCTACACCTTC.

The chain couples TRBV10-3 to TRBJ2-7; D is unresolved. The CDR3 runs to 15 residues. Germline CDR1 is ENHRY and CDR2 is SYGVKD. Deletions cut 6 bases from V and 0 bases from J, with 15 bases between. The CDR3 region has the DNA TGTGCCATCAGCAAGACAAGTACAAACTCCTACGAGCAGTACTTC. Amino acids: CAISKTSTNSYEQYF.

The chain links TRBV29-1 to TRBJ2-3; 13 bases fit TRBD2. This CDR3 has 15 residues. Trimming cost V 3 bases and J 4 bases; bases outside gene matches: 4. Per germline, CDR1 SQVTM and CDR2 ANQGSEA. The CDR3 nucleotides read TGCAGCGTTGAGGGGACTAGCGGGAATGCAGATACGCAGTATTTT. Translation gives CSVEGTSGNADTQYF.

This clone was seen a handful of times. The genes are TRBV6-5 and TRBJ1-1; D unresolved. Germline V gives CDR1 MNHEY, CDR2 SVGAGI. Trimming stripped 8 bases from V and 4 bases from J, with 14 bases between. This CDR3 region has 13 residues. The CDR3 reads CASLPREGTEAFF. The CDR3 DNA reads TGTGCCAGCCTCCCAAGGGAGGGCACTGAAGCTTTCTTT.

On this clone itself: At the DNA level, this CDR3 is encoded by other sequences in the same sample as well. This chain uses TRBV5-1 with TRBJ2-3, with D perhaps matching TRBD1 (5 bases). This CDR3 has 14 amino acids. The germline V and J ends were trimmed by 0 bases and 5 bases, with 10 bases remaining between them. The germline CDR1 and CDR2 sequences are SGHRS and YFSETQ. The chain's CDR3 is CASSLARAEDTQYF. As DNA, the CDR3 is TGCGCCAGCAGCTTGGCCAGGGCGGAAGATACGCAGTATTTT.

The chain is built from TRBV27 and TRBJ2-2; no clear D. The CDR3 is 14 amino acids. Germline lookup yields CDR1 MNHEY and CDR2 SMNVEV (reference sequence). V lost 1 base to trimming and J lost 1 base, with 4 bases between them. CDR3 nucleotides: TGTGCCAGCAGTTTATTTCTGAACACCGGGGAGCTGTTTTTT. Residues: CASSLFLNTGELFF.

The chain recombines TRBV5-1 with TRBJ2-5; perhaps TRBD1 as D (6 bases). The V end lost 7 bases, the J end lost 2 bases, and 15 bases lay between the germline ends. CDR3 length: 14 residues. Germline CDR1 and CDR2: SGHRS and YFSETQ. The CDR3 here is CASRSRGGQETQYF. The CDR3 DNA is TGCGCCAGCCGCTCCAGGGGCGGGCAAGAGACCCAGTACTTC. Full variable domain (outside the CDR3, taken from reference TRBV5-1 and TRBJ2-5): KAGVTQTPRYLIKTRGQQVTLSCSPISGHRSVSWYQQTPGQGLQFLFEYFSETQRNKGNFPGRFSGRQFSNSRSEMNVSTLELGDSALYLCASRSRGGQETQYFGPGTRLLVL.

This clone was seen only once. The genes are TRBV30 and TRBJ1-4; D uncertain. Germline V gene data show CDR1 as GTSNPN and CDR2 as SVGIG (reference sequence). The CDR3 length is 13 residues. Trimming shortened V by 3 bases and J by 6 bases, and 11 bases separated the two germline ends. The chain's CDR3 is CAWRLNGHEKLFF. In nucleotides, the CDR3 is TGTGCCTGGAGGTTGAACGGACATGAAAAACTGTTTTTT.

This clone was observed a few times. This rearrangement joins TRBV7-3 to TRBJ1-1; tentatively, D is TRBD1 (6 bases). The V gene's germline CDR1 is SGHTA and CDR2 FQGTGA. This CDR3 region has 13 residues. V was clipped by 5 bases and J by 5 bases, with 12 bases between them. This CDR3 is CASSGERGTEAFF. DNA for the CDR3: TGTGCCAGCAGCGGCGAAAGGGGGACTGAAGCTTTCTTT.